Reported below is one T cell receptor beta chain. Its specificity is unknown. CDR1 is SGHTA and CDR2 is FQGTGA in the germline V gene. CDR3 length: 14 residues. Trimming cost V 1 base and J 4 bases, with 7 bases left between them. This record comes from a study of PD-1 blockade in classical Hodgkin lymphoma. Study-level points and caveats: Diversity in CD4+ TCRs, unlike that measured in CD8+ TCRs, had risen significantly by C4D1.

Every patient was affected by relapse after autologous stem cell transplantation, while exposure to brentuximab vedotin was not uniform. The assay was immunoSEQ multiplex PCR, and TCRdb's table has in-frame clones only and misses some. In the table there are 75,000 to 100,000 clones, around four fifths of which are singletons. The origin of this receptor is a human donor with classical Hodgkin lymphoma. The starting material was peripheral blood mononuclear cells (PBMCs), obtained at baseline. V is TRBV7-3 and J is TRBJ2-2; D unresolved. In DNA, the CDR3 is TGTGCCAGCAGCTTAATACCGGCCACCGGGGAGCTGTTTTTT. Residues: CASSLIPATGELFF.